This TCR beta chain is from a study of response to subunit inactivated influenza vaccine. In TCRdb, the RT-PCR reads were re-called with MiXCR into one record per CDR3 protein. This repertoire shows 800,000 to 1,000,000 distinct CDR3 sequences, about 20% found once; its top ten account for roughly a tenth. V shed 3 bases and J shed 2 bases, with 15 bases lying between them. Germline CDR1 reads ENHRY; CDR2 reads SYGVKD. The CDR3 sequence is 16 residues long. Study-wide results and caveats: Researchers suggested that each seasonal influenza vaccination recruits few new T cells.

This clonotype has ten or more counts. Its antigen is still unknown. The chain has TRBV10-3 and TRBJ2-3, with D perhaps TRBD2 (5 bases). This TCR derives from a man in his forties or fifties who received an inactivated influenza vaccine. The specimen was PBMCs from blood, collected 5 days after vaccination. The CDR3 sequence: CAISDGGPRVTDTQYF. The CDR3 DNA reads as TGTGCCATCAGTGATGGCGGGCCAAGAGTCACAGATACGCAGTATTTT.